Included here is one T cell receptor beta chain sequence, with context. This clonotype was found a few times. Its antigen remains undetermined. No base qualities exist here, and no much larger clone lies one base off it. Moderately to severely active disease, a Clinical Activity Score of at least 3, a NOSPECS grade of at least 4, and a duration under 3 months were present in ophthalmopathy patients. The study excluded patients with uncontrolled infections, other autoimmune diseases, pregnancy or lactation. Diagnoses relied on clinical symptoms, serum thyroxine and TRAb, thyroid ultrasound and orbital computed tomography. PBMCs were isolated from 10 ml of fresh peripheral blood by Ficoll-Paque density gradient centrifugation. Trizol reagent was used to extract total RNA, and RNA quality was then checked on an Agilent 2100 Bioanalyzer. This sample was taken from a study of T cells in Graves' hyperthyroidism and ophthalmopathy (dated by TCRdb to about 2019). Broadly, across the study: Peripheral blood samples were taken at initial diagnosis, before any treatment was given. To identify distinguishing TCR V-J signatures, a discovery cohort of 100 patients was used, comprising approximately 40 with Graves' ophthalmopathy and about 59 with stable Graves' hyperthyroidism. Prospective prediction of ophthalmopathy was tested in an independent validation cohort consisting of about 20 hyperthyroidism patients and 15 or so patients who later progressed to ophthalmopathy. The 75 to 100 discovery patients were divided at random into training and test sets in a 7:3 ratio. In addition, the study compared T-cell repertoires in thyroid tissue and in blood from 6 or 7 Graves' hyperthyroidism patients. After blood sampling, hyperthyroidism patients were treated with methimazole at a starting dose of 30 mg daily, and ophthalmopathy patients were treated with high-dose intravenous methylprednisolone. The paper describes TCR Vbeta CDR3 sequencing of 140 or so peripheral blood samples, made up of 40 to 45 ophthalmopathy patients, 70 to 80 hyperthyroidism patients and approximately 17 progressor patients.

Amplification of TCR beta CDR3 regions was carried out from RNA transcripts. The TCR CDR3 was subjected to a first round of RT-PCR using the HTBI primer set and the Qiagen OneStep RT-PCR kit. A second multiplex PCR round built the libraries, followed by size selection and purification. The libraries were sequenced on an Illumina HiSeq2000 using paired-end 100 bp reads. As for how the authors treated the data: SOAPnuke was used to process the raw data, throwing out any read that contained adapters or uncalled bases, had a mean Phred below 15, or lacked an exact constant-primer or identifier match. High-quality paired reads were merged with COPE v1.2.5, and unique nucleotide sequences were defined as clonotypes. Clonotypes were aligned to IMGT TRBV, TRBD and TRBJ reference segments using MiTCR v1.1. Analysis was restricted to V-J combinations with a frequency above 0.0001, which covered 98% to 99.2% of repertoires. The TCS score was defined as the ratio of F50 (clonal expansion) to E x V (chaos), calculated using BLOSUM62-based TCRdist between CDR3 peptides within each V-J. Welch's t-statistics and random forest reduced approximately 520 V-J features to some 14, which were used in a naive Bayes classifier (R e1071). Using fastp trimming at Q25 and MiXCR clonotype assembly, TCRdb reanalyzed the public sequencing data and kept in-frame beta chains. Each CDR3 protein gets just one entry, which takes the most common genes and DNA from the rows behind it. The V and J calls were not made by the authors but by TCRdb's processing. The sample contains hundreds of thousands of distinct CDR3 sequences, around 20% of them found a single time. Together, the top ten hold under 35% of the sample.

CDR1 and CDR2, looked up from the germline V gene (reference sequence), are SEHNR and FQNEAQ. The CDR3, cysteine through phenylalanine, is 16 amino acids long. Only CDR3 DNA is held: 48 bases, read in frame from base 1. For this chain, trimming is 6 bases at the V end and 2 bases at the J end, and the number of junction bases without a gene match is 8. Findings and caveats that apply to the study as a whole: Most expanded thyroid clonotypes (frequency above 0.001) were also found in blood, which suggests that blood repertoires may mirror thyroid immune responses. A model built on a 13 V-J signature distinguished ophthalmopathy from stable hyperthyroidism, reaching 85% to 90% sensitivity and 81% to 83% specificity in cross-validation and 80%/75% in testing. No statistical method was used to set the sample size in advance, and investigators knew the group allocation. During validation, the model predicted progression to ophthalmopathy a median of roughly 7.1 months ahead of onset, with around 71% sensitivity and 72% to 80% specificity.

The chain employs TRBV7-9 and TRBJ2-1; the junction holds 9 bases that match TRBD2. Sequenced material: blood. The source is a man under 40 with Graves' ophthalmopathy. The CDR3 reads as follows: CASRKELAGPYNEQFF. The bases read TGTGCCAGCAGGAAGGAGCTAGCGGGGCCCTACAATGAGCAGTTCTTC.